Presented here are 30 T cell receptor beta chains from one specimen sequenced in a study of identical twins. TCRdb re-called the 5' RACE reads with MiXCR, one entry per CDR3 protein. Among hundreds of thousands of distinct CDR3 sequences listed, 5.5% to 7.5% were seen once. Sequencing was done on a sample of naive T cells sorted from blood. The receptors here all came from a man between 18 and 35 years old in good health.

This clonotype was detected ten times or more. This chain uses TRBV24-1 with TRBJ2-4; D is unclear. There are 11 residues in the CDR3. V was pared by 5 bases and J by 2 bases, with 0 bases between. Germline V gene data show CDR1 as KGHDR and CDR2 as SFDVKD. CDR3 amino acids: CATSAKNIQYF. The CDR3 nucleotides are TGTGCCACCAGTGCCAAAAACATTCAGTACTTC.

This clonotype was found a few times. The chain recombines TRBV7-9 with TRBJ2-7; D gene uncertain. The CDR3 sequence is 13 residues long. The V gene lost 4 bases and the J gene lost 3 bases, with 10 bases spanning the gap. Germline CDR1 and CDR2: SEHNR and FQNEAQ (reference sequence). CDR3 protein: CASSWPRDYEQYF. The CDR3, as DNA: TGTGCCAGCAGCTGGCCGCGCGACTACGAGCAGTACTTC.

V usage is TRBV6-1 and J usage is TRBJ1-1; a possible D gene is TRBD1 (5 bases). The CDR3 consists of 15 residues. Germline V CDR1 and CDR2: MNHNS, SASEGT. With 6 bases removed from V and 0 bases from J, the gap between germline ends came to 14 bases. The CDR3 loop reads CASSSFGGMNTEAFF. CDR3 nucleotide sequence: TGTGCCAGCAGCTCGTTTGGGGGAATGAACACTGAAGCTTTCTTT.

The V gene is TRBV28, the J gene TRBJ2-1; 8 bases are shared with TRBD2. Germline V lookup: CDR1 MDHEN, CDR2 SYDVKM. V dropped 3 bases and J dropped 5; count of bases not matched to a gene: 12. The CDR3 consists of 17 residues. DNA for the CDR3: TGTGCCAGCAGTTTCCCCGGAGCCCGGGAGGGGGACAATGAGCAGTTCTTC. It is translated as CASSFPGAREGDNEQFF.

The chain couples TRBV29-1 to TRBJ2-1, with 7 bases aligning to TRBD2. Germline CDR1 is SQVTM and CDR2 is ANQGSEA. With V trimmed by 5 bases and J by 4 bases, 11 bases remained unmatched. This CDR3 has 15 residues. The CDR3 region is CSVQGRLAVYNEQFF. Written as DNA, the CDR3 is TGCAGCGTTCAGGGTCGCCTAGCGGTTTACAATGAGCAGTTCTTC.

The chain couples TRBV18 to TRBJ1-5; D is undetermined. The V and J ends lost 6 bases and 7 bases respectively, with 16 bases between them. This CDR3 region has 14 residues. The V gene's germline CDR1 is KGHSH and CDR2 LQKENI. In nucleotides, the CDR3 is TGTGCCAGCTCCCTTCAGCGCGGGTCCCAGCCCCAGCATTTT. It translates to CASSLQRGSQPQHF.

This clonotype was seen repeatedly, ten times or more. V is TRBV18 and J is TRBJ2-4, with D hard to call. V was cut by 2 bases and J by 4 bases, with 3 bases left in between. Looked up from germline, CDR1 is KGHSH and CDR2 is LQKENI. The CDR3 length is 12 residues. CDR3: CASSPSKNIQYF. DNA for the CDR3: TGTGCCAGCTCACCATCGAAAAACATTCAGTACTTC.

This clonotype has ten or more counts. The chain has TRBV10-3 and TRBJ2-7; D is undetermined. The CDR3 consists of 13 residues. Germline-derived CDR1 and CDR2 are ENHRY and SYGVKD. V lost 2 bases, J lost 0 bases, and 5 bases lay in between. This chain's CDR3 is CAISEDTSYEQYF. As DNA, the CDR3 is TGTGCCATCAGTGAGGACACCTCCTACGAGCAGTACTTC.

CDR3 DNA sequence: TGCGCCAGCAGCCAAGAGGACGACAGGGGCGAGCAGTACGTC. Protein: CASSQEDDRGEQYV. The V and J genes are TRBV4-1 and TRBJ2-7; 8 bases line up with TRBD1. The CDR3 is made up of 14 amino acids. Germline assignment: CDR1 MGHRA and CDR2 YSYEKL. The V gene end was trimmed by 0 bases and the J gene end by 6 bases; junction bases not matched to a gene: 4.

This clonotype was observed a handful of times. This rearrangement joins TRBV25-1 to TRBJ2-5, with D tentatively TRBD2 (6 bases). The CDR3 loop spans 12 amino acids. Germline loops: CDR1 MGHDK, CDR2 SYGVNS. V gave up 4 bases and J gave up 5 bases, with 8 bases separating them. The CDR3 loop reads CASSGLVETQYF. For the CDR3, the DNA is TGTGCCAGCAGTGGACTAGTGGAGACCCAGTACTTC. Full variable domain (rest looked up from reference TRBV25-1 and TRBJ2-5): EADIYQTPRYLVIGTGKKITLECSQTMGHDKMYWYQQDPGMELHLIHYSYGVNSTEKGDLSSESTVSRIRTEHFPLTLESARPSHTSQYLCASSGLVETQYFGPGTRLLVL.

This clonotype was observed a few times. The chain carries TRBV6-5 and TRBJ1-6, with unresolved D. V was clipped by 5 bases and J by 8 bases, with 13 bases between them. Germline V CDR1 and CDR2: MNHEY, SVGAGI. The CDR3 sequence is 14 residues long. This CDR3 is CASSTVLNDSPLHF. The CDR3 DNA sequence: TGTGCCAGCAGTACTGTCCTGAACGATTCACCCCTCCACTTT.

This clonotype was counted many times. The V call is TRBV4-2, the J call TRBJ2-5, with TRBD2 matching over 7 bases. The length of the CDR3 is 16 residues. The trim removed 2 bases at V and 1 base at J, leaving 7 bases unmatched. Germline loops: CDR1 LGHNA, CDR2 YNFKEQ. The CDR3 protein is CASSQWGEGPQETQYF. CDR3 in DNA: TGTGCCAGCAGCCAATGGGGGGAGGGCCCCCAAGAGACCCAGTACTTC.

Ten or more counts support this clonotype. The junction shows a germline mismatch at one end, possibly a read error. The J gene is TRBJ2-7, the V gene TRBV20-1, with TRBD2 matching 8 bases. Per the germline V gene, CDR1 is DFQATT and CDR2 is SNEGSKA (reference sequence). The CDR3 is made up of 14 amino acids. CDR3 in amino acids: CSAPRRTSSDEQYF. In nucleotides, the CDR3 is TGCAGTGCTCCACGAAGGACTAGCTCCGACGAGCAGTACTTC.

The V and J genes are TRBV18 and TRBJ2-7; 8 bases align to TRBD2. Trimming at V came to 6 bases and at J to 4 bases, leaving 11 bases not matched to a gene. This CDR3 has 15 residues. Per the germline V gene, CDR1 is KGHSH and CDR2 is LQKENI. CDR3 amino acids: CASSPLKSGRYEQYV. DNA of the CDR3: TGTGCCAGCTCTCCCCTAAAAAGCGGGAGATACGAGCAGTACGTC.

The CDR3 loop reads CASSKSTQSGARYF. CDR3 nucleotide sequence: TGTGCCAGCAGCAAGAGCACCCAGAGTGGGGCCAGGTACTTC. The V gene is TRBV6-2 or TRBV6-3, the J gene TRBJ2-4; maybe TRBD1 (5 bases). The CDR3 length is 14 residues. The V end lost 6 bases, the J end lost 15 bases, and 24 bases lay between the germline ends. Germline V gives CDR1 MNHEY, CDR2 SVGEGT.

The chain couples TRBV1 to TRBJ2-4. TRBV1 constitutes a pseudogene. The CDR3 runs 16 residues. CDR3 bases: TGCACCAGCAGCCGCCGATCGCTAGCGGCAGAAGACATTCAGTACTTC. This translates into CTSSRRSLAAEDIQYF.

This clonotype was observed at least ten times. CDR3 in amino acids: CASSRTGPNTGELFF. DNA of the CDR3: TGTGCCAGCAGCCGCACGGGACCTAACACCGGGGAGCTGTTTTTT. This chain connects TRBV5-6 to TRBJ2-2, with D perhaps matching TRBD1 or TRBD2 (5 bases each). The CDR3 length is 15 residues. Germline CDR1 and CDR2: SGHDT and YYEEEE. Trimming cost V 4 bases and J 2 bases, with 12 bases left between them.

This clonotype was detected a few times. The rearrangement joins TRBV2 to TRBJ1-5, with 8 positions matching TRBD1. The CDR3 length is 14 residues. Germline trimming cut 3 bases from V and 6 bases from J; bases unmatched to any gene: 4. The V gene's germline CDR1 is SNHLY and CDR2 FYNNEI. The CDR3 DNA follows: TGTGCCAGCAGTGACCCCAGGGGGCTTCAGCCCCAGCATTTT. Its translation is CASSDPRGLQPQHF.

This clonotype appeared many times. J is TRBJ2-3 and V is TRBV7-8; 7 bases map to TRBD1. The V gene end was trimmed by 4 bases and the J gene end by 2 bases; junction bases not matched to a gene: 6. The length of the CDR3 is 15 residues. Germline assignment: CDR1 SGHVS and CDR2 FQNEAQ. The CDR3 coding sequence is TGTGCCAGCAGCTCCGGGACAGCGCTCACAGATACGCAGTATTTT. It specifies CASSSGTALTDTQYF.

This clonotype was detected ten times or more. CDR3 nucleotides: TGTGCCAGCTTGACTAGCGGGAGGTTGTATGAGCAGTTCTTC. The encoded protein is CASLTSGRLYEQFF. The V and J genes are TRBV12-3 or TRBV12-4 and TRBJ2-1; TRBD2 aligns across 13 bases. The CDR3 sequence is 14 residues long. V dropped 8 bases and J dropped 8; count of bases not matched to a gene: 6.

There are many counts of this clonotype. The chain carries TRBV20-1 and TRBJ2-5, with D tentatively TRBD2 (5 bases). In germline, CDR1 is DFQATT, CDR2 SNEGSKA (reference sequence). CDR3 length: 13 amino acids. The V end was cut by 6 bases, the J end by 7 bases, with 18 bases between. The CDR3 region is CSAKKDSLGTQYF. The CDR3 bases are TGCAGTGCAAAAAAGGACTCACTGGGGACCCAGTACTTC.

The table lists this clonotype with many counts. The chain is built from TRBV27 and TRBJ2-3, with D hard to call. The CDR3 is 12 amino acids. The germline V and J ends were trimmed by 7 bases and 3 bases, with 8 bases remaining between them. The germline V gene encodes CDR1 MNHEY and CDR2 SMNVEV (reference sequence). In nucleotides, the CDR3 is TGTGCCAGCATTTCCGAAACAGATACGCAGTATTTT. Residues: CASISETDTQYF.

This clonotype was detected only a few times. The rearrangement joins TRBV7-9 to TRBJ2-7, with 9 bases lining up with TRBD2. Unmatched junction bases numbered 2, after V lost 5 bases and J lost 0 bases. This CDR3 is built from 14 residues. The germline V gene encodes CDR1 SEHNR and CDR2 FQNEAQ (reference sequence). The CDR3 loop reads CASSPSGNSYEQYF. CDR3 DNA sequence: TGTGCCAGCAGCCCTAGCGGGAACTCCTACGAGCAGTACTTC.

About this clonotype: Possible read error: a much larger clone is one base away. The chain joins TRBV30 to TRBJ2-1; no clear D. Germline CDR1 GTSNPN, CDR2 SVGIG (reference sequence). Trimming removed 2 bases from V and 10 bases from J, with 6 bases in between. This CDR3 is built from 10 residues. CDR3 protein: CAWSSEEQFF. The CDR3 DNA sequence: TGTGCCTGGAGTTCCGAAGAGCAGTTCTTC.

This clonotype appeared many times. The chain is built from TRBV12-3 or TRBV12-4 and TRBJ2-1; D is possibly TRBD1 or TRBD2 (5 bases each). V lost 6 bases to trimming and J lost 4 bases, with 16 bases between them. The CDR3 extends over 15 amino acids. The CDR3 spells CASRPGTAHYNEQFF. The CDR3 DNA is TGTGCCAGCAGACCCGGGACGGCTCATTACAATGAGCAGTTCTTC.

This clonotype was recorded at least ten times. The chain is built from TRBV20-1 and TRBJ2-7; 10 bases are a match to TRBD2. The CDR3 has 14 residues. Trimming removed 3 bases from V and 2 bases from J; junction bases left unmatched: 4. Per the germline V gene, CDR1 is DFQATT and CDR2 is SNEGSKA (reference sequence). The CDR3 DNA reads as TGCAGTGCTAGTCAACTAGCGGGAACCTACGAGCAGTACTTC. Amino acid sequence: CSASQLAGTYEQYF.

This clonotype came up many times. V and J are TRBV29-1 and TRBJ1-2; TRBD1 is a possible D gene (5 bases). The V gene's germline CDR1 is SQVTM and CDR2 ANQGSEA. The CDR3 spans 12 residues. Deletions cut 5 bases from V and 8 bases from J, with 15 bases between. CDR3 nucleotide sequence: TGCAGCGTTCCGGGACCCCTCGGAGGCTACACCTTC. It translates to CSVPGPLGGYTF.

V and J are TRBV27 and TRBJ1-2; 7 bases fit TRBD1. Germline V gives CDR1 MNHEY, CDR2 SMNVEV (reference sequence). The CDR3 has 14 residues. V shed 3 bases and J 8 bases; nucleotides not matched to a gene: 9. The CDR3 protein is CASSFAPTGKGYTF. The CDR3 coding sequence is TGTGCCAGCAGTTTTGCCCCGACAGGGAAGGGCTACACCTTC.

The J gene is TRBJ1-1, the V gene TRBV20-1; 7 positions agree with TRBD1. V lost 5 bases and J lost 2; bases outside the gene matches: 8. CDR3 size: 14 residues. Per the germline V gene, CDR1 is DFQATT and CDR2 is SNEGSKA (reference sequence). CDR3 in DNA: TGCAGTGCTTCTACAGGGGTTCTCAACACTGAAGCTTTCTTT. Its protein product is CSASTGVLNTEAFF.

This sequence joins TRBV5-6 and TRBJ2-5, with 12 bases that match TRBD2. The CDR3 extends over 16 amino acids. The trim removed 3 bases at V and 4 bases at J, leaving 7 bases unmatched. Germline loops: CDR1 SGHDT, CDR2 YYEEEE. The CDR3 loop is CASSWASGRAAETQYF. The CDR3 DNA sequence: TGTGCCAGCAGCTGGGCTAGCGGGAGGGCCGCAGAGACCCAGTACTTC. Combining the CDR3 with reference TRBV5-6 and TRBJ2-5 gives the whole variable domain DAGVTQSPTHLIKTRGQQVTLRCSPKSGHDTVSWYQQALGQGPQFIFQYYEEEERQRGNFPDRFSGHQFPNYSSELNVNALLLGDSALYLCASSWASGRAAETQYFGPGTRLLVL.